The next 5 T cell receptor beta chains were all read from a single sample in a study of cytomegalovirus exposure and HLA in healthy donors. It was with 60 Vbeta and 13 Jbeta primers that the PCR ran. Data came from immunoSEQ multiplex PCR; TCRdb stores just in-frame clones and leaves some out. In the table there are about 140,000 clones, about 79% of which are singletons. The specimen sequenced was PBMCs. These receptors were collected from a man in his forties or fifties in good health and CMV-seropositive.

The CDR3 DNA follows: TGTGCCTGGAGAGCCCTAGCTAGGGACACCGGGGAGCTGTTTTTT. Its translation: CAWRALARDTGELFF. V is TRBV30 and J is TRBJ2-2; D is perhaps TRBD2 (5 bases). V was pared by 3 bases and J by 3 bases, with 14 bases between. This CDR3 has 15 residues. CDR1 is GTSNPN and CDR2 is SVGIG in the germline V gene (reference sequence).

The V and J genes are TRBV5-1 and TRBJ2-5; TRBD1 aligns across 8 bases. V shed 3 bases and J 8 bases; nucleotides not matched to a gene: 12. This CDR3 has 15 amino acids. Germline lookup yields CDR1 SGHRS and CDR2 YFSETQ. CDR3 in amino acids: CASSSGQGKNPTQYF. In DNA form, the CDR3 reads TGCGCCAGCAGCTCTGGACAGGGAAAAAATCCTACCCAGTACTTC. Drawing the rest from reference TRBV5-1 and TRBJ2-5, the complete variable domain is KAGVTQTPRYLIKTRGQQVTLSCSPISGHRSVSWYQQTPGQGLQFLFEYFSETQRNKGNFPGRFSGRQFSNSRSEMNVSTLELGDSALYLCASSSGQGKNPTQYFGPGTRLLVL.

This clone was counted a few times. Here the CDR3 DNA reads TGTGCTAGTGGCCTAGCCAAAAACATTCAGTACTTC. Protein sequence: CASGLAKNIQYF. The J gene is TRBJ2-4, the V gene TRBV12-5, with D unresolved. The V end lost 6 bases, the J end lost 0 bases, and 3 bases lay between the germline ends. Germline-derived CDR1 and CDR2 are LGHNT and FRNRAP. CDR3 size: 12 residues.

The gene calls are TRBV9 and TRBJ1-3; no clear D. Trimming removed 3 bases at V and 0 bases at J, with 13 bases between. Germline V gene data show CDR1 as SGDLS and CDR2 as YYNGEE. The CDR3 has 16 amino acids. In DNA, the CDR3 is TGTGCCAGCAGCGGGTACCTGGCAAGCTCTGGAAACACCATATATTTT. This codes for CASSGYLASSGNTIYF.

This clone has only a few counts. The V call is TRBV7-9, the J call TRBJ2-6; the D gene is possibly TRBD1 (6 bases). V shed 8 bases and J shed 1 base, with 9 bases lying between them. The CDR3 consists of 14 residues. Germline V gene data show CDR1 as SEHNR and CDR2 as FQNEAQ (reference sequence). The CDR3 is CASGQGSGANVLTF. CDR3 nucleotides: TGTGCCAGCGGGCAGGGGTCTGGGGCCAACGTCCTGACTTTC.